Sequencing of this T cell receptor beta chain was carried out in a study of T-cell reconstitution after alpha-beta-depleted transplantation in children. The library targeted TCRbeta and was prepared with unique molecular identifiers. TCRdb analysed the PCR reads with MiXCR anew, one entry per CDR3 protein. Among around 300,000 distinct CDR3 sequences listed, around 10% were seen once. Study results and limitations: By one year post-transplant, T-cell counts and diversity largely arose from T cells that were newly produced. Reports say that about two months after transplant, the alpha-beta T cells came out of several hundred graft clones that had expanded.

Remarks on this clonotype: The antigen is not known.

Germline lookup yields CDR1 SQVTM and CDR2 ANQGSEA. CDR3 length equals 13 residues. With 2 bases removed from V and 0 bases from J, the gap between germline ends came to 7 bases. V and J are TRBV29-1 and TRBJ1-1, with D uncertain. The origin of this receptor is a boy in the first two years of life with acute myeloid leukemia, due to receive a stem cell transplant. The sequences come from PBMCs, collected before TCRalphabeta/CD19-depleted stem cell transplant. CDR3: CSVEMRMNTEAFF. CDR3 nucleotides: TGCAGCGTTGAAATGAGGATGAACACTGAAGCTTTCTTT.